Below are 16 T cell receptor beta chains sequenced from a single sample in a study of T cell changes during pregnancy in multiple sclerosis. Generated by immunoSEQ multiplex PCR, the TCRdb table keeps only in-frame clones and is missing some. The sample includes some 42,000 clones, about 85% of them seen just once. The sequenced sample was CD4+ T cells from peripheral blood mononuclear cells, obtained after pregnancy. These receptors originate from a female donor with multiple sclerosis, enrolled in a pregnancy study.

The V call is TRBV6-6, the J call TRBJ2-5; TRBD1 is a possible D gene (6 bases). With 7 bases removed from V and 5 bases from J, the gap between germline ends came to 14 bases. Germline-derived CDR1 and CDR2 are MNHNY and SVGAGI (reference sequence). This CDR3 has 13 residues. CDR3 DNA sequence: TGTGCCAGCATCCTAGGGGGAGAGGAGACCCAGTACTTC. Protein sequence: CASILGGEETQYF.

The chain is built from TRBV4-1 and TRBJ2-1; the D is unclear. This CDR3 spans 13 amino acids. The germline V gene has CDR1 MGHRA and CDR2 YSYEKL. V lost 4 bases, J lost 7 bases, and 11 bases lay in between. The CDR3 nucleotides are TGCGCCAGCAGCCTGCCCCCCCGGAATGAGCAGTTCTTC. This codes for CASSLPPRNEQFF.

V is TRBV5-6 and J is TRBJ2-7; tentative D call: TRBD1 (6 bases). The length of the CDR3 is 15 residues. Trimming pared 2 bases from V and 3 bases from J, leaving 15 bases between. Looked up from germline, CDR1 is SGHDT and CDR2 is YYEEEE. CDR3 sequence reads: CASSFDRTNFYEQYF. The CDR3 nucleotides read TGTGCCAGCAGCTTCGACAGGACGAACTTCTACGAGCAGTACTTC.

The V gene is TRBV28, the J gene TRBJ2-7, with D perhaps matching TRBD2 (6 bases). The germline V and J ends were trimmed by 2 bases and 3 bases, with 20 bases remaining between them. This CDR3 has 17 residues. Germline-derived CDR1 and CDR2 are MDHEN and SYDVKM. The CDR3 nucleotides are TGTGCCAGCAGTTTAGGGGCGGGGAGGCCCTATTACTACGAGCAGTACTTC. It translates to CASSLGAGRPYYYEQYF.

The chain combines TRBV29-1 with TRBJ2-1; tentatively, D is TRBD1 (6 bases). The germline V gene encodes CDR1 SQVTM and CDR2 ANQGSEA. The V gene lost 4 bases and the J gene lost 0 bases, with 16 bases spanning the gap. The CDR3 is 16 amino acids. The CDR3 nucleotides read TGCAGCGTTGTAGGCGGACAGACGAGCTCCTACAATGAGCAGTTCTTC. This encodes CSVVGGQTSSYNEQFF.

The rearrangement uses TRBV27 and TRBJ2-5, with a tentative D call TRBD1 (5 bases). This CDR3 contains 15 residues. Germline-derived CDR1 and CDR2 are MNHEY and SMNVEV (reference sequence). V was clipped by 4 bases and J by 6 bases, with 18 bases between them. This chain's CDR3 is CASSSLPGLAKTQYF. Written as DNA, the CDR3 is TGTGCCAGCAGTTCCCTTCCAGGGCTTGCCAAGACCCAGTACTTC.

The table lists this clone with a few counts. The V and J genes are TRBV19 and TRBJ2-3; no clear D. V was cut by 5 bases and J by 0 bases, with 12 bases left in between. The CDR3 covers 15 residues. Germline-derived CDR1 and CDR2 are LNHDA and SQIVND (reference sequence). The CDR3 DNA reads TGTGCCAGTAGTCGGGTGGATCCTAGCACAGATACGCAGTATTTT. It encodes CASSRVDPSTDTQYF.

The chain joins TRBV6-5 to TRBJ2-7; possible D gene TRBD2, 7 bases. This CDR3 comprises 14 residues. In germline, CDR1 is MNHEY, CDR2 SVGAGI. Trimming removed 9 bases from V and 3 bases from J, with 18 bases in between. The DNA for the CDR3 is TGTGCCAGTCGCTCCCCGGGGGGCATCTACGAGCAGTACTTC. It yields the protein CASRSPGGIYEQYF.

The V and J genes are TRBV9 and TRBJ2-3; the match to TRBD2 covers 8 bases. The V gene's germline CDR1 is SGDLS and CDR2 YYNGEE. The CDR3 spans 15 residues. Germline trimming cut 3 bases from V and 6 bases from J; bases unmatched to any gene: 9. This CDR3 reads CASSAYGGASDTQYF. The CDR3 nucleotides are TGTGCCAGCAGCGCTTACGGGGGGGCCTCCGATACGCAGTATTTT.

The chain uses TRBV18 and TRBJ2-2, with 7 nucleotides matching TRBD1. CDR1 KGHSH and CDR2 LQKENI come from the germline V gene. V dropped 3 bases and J dropped 2; count of bases not matched to a gene: 6. This CDR3 spans 16 amino acids. The CDR3 reads CASSPPGQRNTGELFF. In DNA, the CDR3 is TGTGCCAGCTCACCGCCGGGACAGAGAAACACCGGGGAGCTGTTTTTT.

The CDR3 DNA reads TGTGCCAGCAGCCAAACAGGGGGCGCTTCTGGAAACACCATATATTTT. This translates into CASSQTGGASGNTIYF. The chain links TRBV7-3 to TRBJ1-3; 9 nucleotides align to TRBD1. In germline, CDR1 is SGHTA, CDR2 FQGTGA. The V and J ends lost 5 bases and 1 base, in that order; junction bases with no gene match: 6. This CDR3 region has 16 residues.

A single count supports this clone. The V call is TRBV2, the J call TRBJ1-1; 7 bases line up with TRBD1. The germline CDR1 and CDR2 sequences are SNHLY and FYNNEI. Germline trimming cut 8 bases from V and 6 bases from J; bases unmatched to any gene: 3. The CDR3 is 11 amino acids. The CDR3 reads CASLRGPEAFF. The CDR3, as DNA: TGTGCCAGCCTGAGGGGGCCTGAAGCTTTCTTT.

This clone was counted once. The chain combines TRBV5-6 with TRBJ1-5, with D unclear. Trimming removed 1 base at V and 6 bases at J, with 5 bases between. Looked up from germline, CDR1 is SGHDT and CDR2 is YYEEEE. This CDR3 has 12 amino acids. CDR3 sequence: CASSLRSQPQHF. The CDR3, as DNA: TGTGCCAGCAGCTTGCGGTCTCAGCCCCAGCATTTT.

The chain has TRBV25-1 and TRBJ2-7; 7 bases agree with TRBD1. Trimming cost V 7 bases and J 3 bases; bases outside gene matches: 6. This CDR3 spans 13 amino acids. Germline lookup yields CDR1 MGHDK and CDR2 SYGVNS. CDR3 residues: CASIPRTGYEQYF. DNA of the CDR3: TGTGCCAGCATCCCCAGGACAGGCTACGAGCAGTACTTC.

The chain carries TRBV6-1 and TRBJ2-1; a weak D match, TRBD2 (5 bases). Between the trimmed V and J ends, which lost 6 bases and 3 bases, there was a span of 9 bases. In germline, CDR1 is MNHNS, CDR2 SASEGT. This CDR3 comprises 13 residues. This chain's CDR3 is CASRHRDYNEQFF. The DNA for the CDR3 is TGTGCCAGCAGACACCGGGACTACAATGAGCAGTTCTTC.

The rearrangement joins TRBV27 to TRBJ1-1, with D hard to call. V was clipped by 6 bases and J by 1 base, with 18 bases between them. CDR3 size: 16 residues. Looked up from germline, CDR1 is MNHEY and CDR2 is SMNVEV (reference sequence). CDR3 nucleotides: TGTGCCAGCAGGCGGATCCATGAGTTGGGGAACACTGAAGCTTTCTTT. Its translation: CASRRIHELGNTEAFF.